This T cell receptor (beta chain) was documented in a study of beta chain features in type 1 diabetes. The entirety of the isolated RNA underwent reverse transcription, so expressed TCRB transcripts were sequenced. Some clones are missing from TCRdb's copy, which holds only in-frame ones; the method was immunoSEQ multiplex PCR. This sample has about 200,000 clones, with 11% found just once. With 4 bases removed from V and 10 bases from J, the gap between germline ends came to 19 bases. This CDR3 has 13 residues. CDR1 and CDR2 from the germline V gene are GTSNPN and SVGIG (reference sequence). V and J are TRBV30 and TRBJ1-1, with TRBD1 as a possible D gene (5 bases). The receptor comes from a man younger than 30 in good health. The specimen was central memory CD4+ T cells from blood. In nucleotides, the CDR3 is TGTGCCTGGACTGGGGGACCGAGAAGGGTAGCTTTCTTT. This translates into CAWTGGPRRVAFF.